The rows below give T cell receptor beta chains drawn from one sample of a study of blood T cell repertoires in COVID-19. Measured with immunoSEQ multiplex PCR; TCRdb has only the in-frame clones, and not every one. This table holds just under 150,000 clones, 84% found once. Sequenced: peripheral blood. The receptors originated from a human donor in a cohort sampled during active COVID-19. Each CDR3 is given with its conserved first and last residue.

CDR3 protein	V gene	J gene	CDR3 length
CSTDPGGETQYF	TRBV29-1	TRBJ2-5	12
CASSIGSTTDTQYF	TRBV9	TRBJ2-3	14
CASTRGTSGGVDEQFF	TRBV28	TRBJ2-1	16
CASSPAGGGNEQFF	TRBV6-6	TRBJ2-1	14
CAWSLLGDTQYF	TRBV30	TRBJ2-3	12
CSVETVGTDTQYF	TRBV29-1	TRBJ2-3	13
CASSQDLLNEKLFF	TRBV3-1/TRBV3-2	TRBJ1-4	14
CASSSIAAGLNSPLHF	TRBV19	TRBJ1-6	16
CASSVEGRGSPLHF	TRBV9	TRBJ1-6	14
CASSGPSNEQFF	TRBV25-1	TRBJ2-1	12
CASSPQGRKNTGELFF	TRBV4-2	TRBJ2-2	16
CASSKDTAVGRTGEQFF	TRBV21-1	TRBJ2-1	17
CASSLQGAGELFF	TRBV12-3/TRBV12-4	TRBJ2-2	13
CASSKEDYRNTEAFF	TRBV7-2	TRBJ1-1	15
CASSLPGQPQHF	TRBV7-2	TRBJ1-5	12
CASSLSAGNTIYF	TRBV27	TRBJ1-3	13
CASSQGWNEKLFF	TRBV14	TRBJ1-4	13
CASSRETTEAFF	TRBV19	TRBJ1-1	12
CASSHRQGALWNSPLHF	TRBV2	TRBJ1-6	17
CSVDLSTSTDTQYF	TRBV29-1	TRBJ2-3	14
CASSPRGNYGYTF	TRBV5-1	TRBJ1-2	13
CASGLASTRVPGNTIYF	TRBV12-5	TRBJ1-3	17
CASSAYRGNTGELFF	TRBV9	TRBJ2-2	15
CASSFIGTGIPGANVLTF	TRBV7-2	TRBJ2-6	18
CASPSDRQSTDTQYF	TRBV6-5	TRBJ2-3	15
CAWSETFYNEQFF	TRBV30	TRBJ2-1	13
CASGGVNTEAFF	TRBV7-8	TRBJ1-1	12
CASSYQGREGYQETQYF	TRBV5-1	TRBJ2-5	17
CASSQEVVTGSSYNSPLHF	TRBV4-2	TRBJ1-6	19
CASREEGAGETQYF	TRBV5-5	TRBJ2-5	14
CASSQVGGTNEKLFF	TRBV4-2	TRBJ1-4	15
CASTWTGGLDEKLFF	TRBV6-5	TRBJ1-4	15